This T cell receptor (beta chain) was observed in a study of OX40 agonist ivuxolimab in advanced cancers. At the level of the study: In this cohort, patients received ivuxolimab, an agonistic anti-OX40 (CD134) antibody. Cancers in dose escalation were hepatocellular, melanoma, renal cell and head and neck.

The V segment lost 4 bases and the J segment 5 bases; nucleotides outside the gene matches: 22. The germline gives CDR1 MNHNS, CDR2 SASEGT. CDR3 length equals 20 residues. Sampling of blood occurred at baseline, cycle 4 day 1, and cycle 7 day 1. Sequenced by immunoSEQ multiplex PCR; TCRdb stores in-frame clones only, minus some. In the table there are 100,000 or so clones, roughly 84% of which are singletons. This sequence joins TRBV6-1 and TRBJ1-4; TRBD1 matches at 7 bases. This specimen consisted of CD4+ or CD8+ T cells sorted from blood, obtained in a trial of the OX40 agonist ivuxolimab. The clonotype was recovered from an adult with an advanced solid tumor such as melanoma, head and neck, liver or kidney cancer. CDR3 nucleotide sequence: TGTGCCAGCAGTGGAAAGACCCCGGGACAGACCGCCTGGGGCAATGAAAAACTGTTTTTT. Protein product: CASSGKTPGQTAWGNEKLFF.